The 21 T cell receptor beta chains given below trace back to one sample, sequenced in a study of T cells in Graves' hyperthyroidism and ophthalmopathy. TCR beta CDR3 regions were amplified from RNA. Initially, a first-round RT-PCR of the TCR CDR3 employed the HTBI primer set. TCRdb redid the calling of the multiplex PCR reads with MiXCR, one entry per CDR3 protein. The table has around 720,000 distinct CDR3 sequences, 30% to 40% seen once. The specimen sequenced was blood. These receptors were obtained from a woman in her forties with Graves' hyperthyroidism.

With regard to this clonotype: A much larger clone lies one base from this, so it may be a read error. The chain uses TRBV29-1 and TRBJ1-2, with a tentative D call TRBD1 (5 bases). The CDR3 totals 15 residues. Germline V gene lookup returns CDR1 SQVTM and CDR2 ANQGSEA. The CDR3 sequence is CSAEGGTGPNYGHTF. The CDR3 nucleotides read TGCAGCGCCGAGGGAGGAACAGGACCTAACTATGGCCACACCTTC.

This clonotype was seen at least ten times. This chain connects TRBV2 to TRBJ1-5; D is unclear. Deletions cut 3 bases from V and 7 bases from J, with 7 bases between. From germline, CDR1 is SNHLY and CDR2 FYNNEI. This CDR3 is built from 12 residues. CDR3 bases: TGTGCCAGCAGTGACAGCTTCCAGCCCCAGCATTTT. It translates to CASSDSFQPQHF.

The genes are TRBV25-1 and TRBJ1-6, with D possibly being TRBD1 (6 bases). CDR1 MGHDK and CDR2 SYGVNS come from the germline V gene. The CDR3 sequence is 14 residues long. Here the CDR3 DNA reads TGTGCTAGGTCGGGGACATACTATAATTCACCCCTCCACTTT. The encoded protein is CARSGTYYNSPLHF. Using reference TRBV25-1 and TRBJ1-6 for the parts outside the CDR3, the full variable domain is EADIYQTPRYLVIGTGKKITLECSQTMGHDKMYWYQQDPGMELHLIHYSYGVNSTEKGDLSSESTVSRIRTEHFPLTLESARPSHTSQYLCARSGTYYNSPLHFGNGTRLTVT.

This clonotype was seen many times. The chain couples TRBV10-3 to TRBJ1-5; a possible D gene is TRBD1 (6 bases). The CDR3 runs 14 residues. Looked up from germline, CDR1 is ENHRY and CDR2 is SYGVKD. Trimming pared 3 bases from V and 7 bases from J, leaving 13 bases between. CDR3 sequence (DNA): TGTGCCATCAGTGAATCACAGGGACGGCAGCCCCAGCATTTT. It specifies CAISESQGRQPQHF.

On this clonotype: A read error is possible here, since a much larger clone lies one base away. The DNA is omitted, as the CDR3 cannot be located on it reliably, and the CDR3 follows TCRdb's listing. The CDR3 here is CASSLVVGNCGSNQPQHF. The gene calls are TRBV7-2 and TRBJ1-5; TRBD1, the table's D call, was not compared with the DNA. Germline CDR1 and CDR2: SGHTA and FQGNSA. Counting both end residues, the CDR3 totals 18 amino acids.

The chain recombines TRBV4-3 with TRBJ1-5; no reliable D call. V lost 1 base and J lost 5, with 6 bases in between. In germline, CDR1 is LGHNA, CDR2 YSLEER. This CDR3 comprises 13 residues. CDR3 residues: CASSQAHDQPQHF. DNA of the CDR3: TGCGCCAGCAGCCAAGCTCATGATCAGCCCCAGCATTTT.

This clonotype appeared a few times. This sequence joins TRBV6-6 and TRBJ2-2; 7 positions match TRBD2. V lost 6 bases to trimming and J lost 1 base; unmatched junction nucleotides: 14. Germline CDR1 and CDR2: MNHNY and SVGAGI (reference sequence). This CDR3 has 18 amino acids. The DNA for the CDR3 is TGTGCCAGCAGCTACGCCTACGGACTAGGCGGGAACACCGGGGAGCTGTTTTTT. This gives the protein CASSYAYGLGGNTGELFF.

This clonotype was recorded once. The gene calls are TRBV7-2 and TRBJ1-6, with D possibly TRBD1 on 6 matching bases. Germline values: CDR1 SGHTA, CDR2 FQGNSA. The CDR3 loop spans 23 amino acids. Trimming left V 6 bases short and J 0 bases short, with 33 bases between. CDR3 nucleotides: TGTGCCAGCAGTCCTCCTACGAGCTTTTGGAACCGTGACAGGAGCTCCTATAATTCACCCCTCCACTTT. It encodes CASSPPTSFWNRDRSSYNSPLHF. Full variable domain (rest looked up from reference TRBV7-2 and TRBJ1-6): GAGVSQSPSNKVTEKGKDVELRCDPISGHTALYWYRQSLGQGLEFLIYFQGNSAPDKSGLPSDRFSAERTGGSVSTLTIQRTQQEDSAVYLCASSPPTSFWNRDRSSYNSPLHFGNGTRLTVT.

Ten or more counts support this clonotype. The chain's CDR3 is CASSFLSYGYTF. CDR3 in DNA: TGTGCCAGCAGTTTCCTGAGCTATGGCTACACCTTC. J is TRBJ1-2 and V is TRBV6-5; D remains ambiguous. Germline V CDR1 and CDR2: MNHEY, SVGAGI. This CDR3 is 12 amino acids long. The V and J ends lost 4 bases and 4 bases respectively, with 7 bases between them.

Many counts were recorded for this clonotype. The genes are TRBV15 and TRBJ1-2; TRBD1 might be the D (6 bases). Germline loops: CDR1 LNHNV, CDR2 YYDKDF (reference sequence). This CDR3 contains 13 residues. Trimming took 3 bases from V and 7 from J, leaving 12 bases between them. The CDR3 DNA reads as TGTGCCACCAGCAGGGGGGCCTTAAGTGGCTACACCTTC. Amino acid sequence: CATSRGALSGYTF.

A note on this clonotype: A junction boundary mismatches the germline segment, possibly from a read error. The V call is TRBV7-7, the J call TRBJ1-5, with a possible D match to TRBD1 (5 bases). This CDR3 comprises 15 residues. CDR1 is SSHAT, CDR2 FNYEAQ, per germline (reference sequence). CDR3 amino acids: CASSQLGTDQETQHF. The CDR3 coding sequence is TGTGCTAGCAGTCAACTCGGGACCGATCAAGAGACCCAGCATTTT.

This clonotype was seen more than once but under ten times. The gene calls are TRBV9 and TRBJ1-1, with D possibly matching TRBD1 (5 bases). Trimming shortened V by 1 base and J by 1 base, and 11 bases separated the two germline ends. The V gene's germline CDR1 is SGDLS and CDR2 YYNGEE. The CDR3 length is 15 residues. The CDR3 spells CASSVTQGANTEAFF. The CDR3, as DNA: TGTGCCAGCAGCGTAACCCAGGGCGCGAACACTGAAGCTTTCTTT.

This chain uses TRBV5-1 with TRBJ2-2; D is unclear. Germline loops: CDR1 SGHRS, CDR2 YFSETQ. V shed 4 bases and J shed 1 base, with 14 bases lying between them. This CDR3 spans 16 amino acids. The CDR3 nucleotides are TGCGCCAGCAGCCAAGATTGGGTCAGGAACACCGGGGAGCTGTTTTTT. The encoded protein is CASSQDWVRNTGELFF.

This clonotype was observed many times. This chain joins TRBV9 and TRBJ1-1; D is ambiguous. V lost 1 base, J lost 3 bases, and 10 bases lay in between. Germline V gives CDR1 SGDLS, CDR2 YYNGEE. This CDR3 region has 14 residues. The CDR3 protein is CASSVTRFDTEAFF. Here the CDR3 DNA reads TGTGCCAGCAGCGTAACCCGATTTGACACTGAAGCTTTCTTT. Looking up the rest from reference TRBV9 and TRBJ1-1 gives the full variable domain: DSGVTQTPKHLITATGQRVTLRCSPRSGDLSVYWYQQSLDQGLQFLIQYYNGEERAKGNILERFSAQQFPDLHSELNLSSLELGDSALYFCASSVTRFDTEAFFGQGTRLTVV.

This clonotype appeared a few times. V usage is TRBV29-1 and J usage is TRBJ2-3, with D hard to call. The CDR3 sequence is 13 residues long. V lost 0 bases and J 0 bases, leaving 4 bases between the germline ends. Germline V gene lookup returns CDR1 SQVTM and CDR2 ANQGSEA. The CDR3 spells CSVEEVSTDTQYF. As DNA, the CDR3 is TGCAGCGTTGAAGAGGTTAGCACAGATACGCAGTATTTT.

This clonotype showed up just a few times. The rearrangement uses TRBV4-1 and TRBJ2-7, with D unclear. Per the germline V gene, CDR1 is MGHRA and CDR2 is YSYEKL. The CDR3 is 16 residues long. V was cut by 0 bases and J by 0 bases, with 12 bases left in between. CDR3 sequence reads: CASSQDMPESSYEQYF. In DNA, the CDR3 is TGCGCCAGCAGCCAAGATATGCCAGAGAGCTCCTACGAGCAGTACTTC.

The V gene is TRBV9, the J gene TRBJ2-2; a possible D gene is TRBD1 (5 bases). The CDR3 covers 15 residues. Germline V gives CDR1 SGDLS, CDR2 YYNGEE. The V gene lost 0 bases and the J gene lost 6 bases, with 12 bases spanning the gap. Written as DNA, the CDR3 is TGTGCCAGCAGCGTAGGGGCAGGGAAGTCCGGGGAGCTGTTTTTT. The encoded protein is CASSVGAGKSGELFF. Variable domain in full (rest from reference TRBV9 and TRBJ2-2): DSGVTQTPKHLITATGQRVTLRCSPRSGDLSVYWYQQSLDQGLQFLIQYYNGEERAKGNILERFSAQQFPDLHSELNLSSLELGDSALYFCASSVGAGKSGELFFGEGSRLTVL.

This clonotype appeared many times. V and J are TRBV20-1 and TRBJ2-7; the D is unclear. V shed 1 base and J shed 0 bases, with 7 bases lying between them. Looked up from germline, CDR1 is DFQATT and CDR2 is SNEGSKA (reference sequence). The CDR3 is 13 amino acids. CDR3 protein: CSARVVSSYEQYF. The CDR3 DNA reads as TGCAGTGCTAGAGTAGTCAGCTCCTACGAGCAGTACTTC.

This clonotype was counted between two and nine times. The chain carries TRBV6-2 or TRBV6-3 and TRBJ2-5; 12 bases agree with TRBD2. Germline V gene lookup returns CDR1 MNHEY and CDR2 SVGEGT. This CDR3 region has 18 residues. The junction had 15 bases not matched to a gene; V was cut back by 4 bases and J by 6 bases. The CDR3 spells CASSFSLLTSGSTKTQYF. For the CDR3, the DNA is TGTGCCAGCAGTTTTTCCCTCCTGACTAGCGGGAGTACGAAGACCCAGTACTTC.

V usage is TRBV10-3 and J usage is TRBJ2-7; 7 bases fit TRBD1. This CDR3 has 16 amino acids. V shed 10 bases, J shed 1 base, and the junction held 16 bases outside the gene matches. Germline V gene data show CDR1 as ENHRY and CDR2 as SYGVKD. The CDR3: CASVSSAGTASYEQYF. The CDR3 DNA follows: TGTGCCAGCGTTTCCTCAGCCGGGACAGCATCCTACGAGCAGTACTTC.

Details on this clonotype: Being one base from a much bigger clone, this may be a read error. The V and J genes are TRBV6-2 or TRBV6-3 and TRBJ1-2; D gene uncertain. The CDR3 consists of 11 residues. Per germline, CDR1 MNHEY and CDR2 SVGEGT. CDR3 DNA sequence: TGTGTCGCATCGCCTGGCTATGGCTACACCTTC. This translates into CVASPGYGYTF.